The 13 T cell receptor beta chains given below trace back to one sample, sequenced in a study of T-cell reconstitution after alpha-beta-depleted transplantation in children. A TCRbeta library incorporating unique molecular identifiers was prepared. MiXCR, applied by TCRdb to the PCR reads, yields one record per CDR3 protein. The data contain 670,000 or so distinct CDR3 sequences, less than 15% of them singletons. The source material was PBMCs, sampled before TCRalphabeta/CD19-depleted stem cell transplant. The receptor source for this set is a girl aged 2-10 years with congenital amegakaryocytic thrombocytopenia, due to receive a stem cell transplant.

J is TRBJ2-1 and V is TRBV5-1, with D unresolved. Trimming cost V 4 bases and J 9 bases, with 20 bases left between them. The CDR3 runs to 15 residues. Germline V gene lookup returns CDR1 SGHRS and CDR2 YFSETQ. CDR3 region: CASSPDGTFYFEQFF. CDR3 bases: TGCGCCAGCAGCCCCGACGGCACATTCTACTTTGAGCAGTTCTTC.

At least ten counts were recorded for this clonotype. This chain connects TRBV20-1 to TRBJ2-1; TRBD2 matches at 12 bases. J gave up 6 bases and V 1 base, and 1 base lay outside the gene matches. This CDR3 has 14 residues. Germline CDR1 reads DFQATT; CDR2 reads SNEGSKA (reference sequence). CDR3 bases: TGCAGTGCTAGAGCTAGCGGGAGGGTCAATGAGCAGTTCTTC. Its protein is CSARASGRVNEQFF.

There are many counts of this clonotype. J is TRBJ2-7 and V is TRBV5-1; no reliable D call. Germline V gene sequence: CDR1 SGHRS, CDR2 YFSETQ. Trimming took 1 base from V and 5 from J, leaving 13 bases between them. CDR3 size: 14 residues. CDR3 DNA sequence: TGCGCCAGCAGCTTGTTTTCAGTAGTCGACGAGCAGTACTTC. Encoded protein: CASSLFSVVDEQYF. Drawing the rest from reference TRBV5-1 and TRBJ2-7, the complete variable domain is KAGVTQTPRYLIKTRGQQVTLSCSPISGHRSVSWYQQTPGQGLQFLFEYFSETQRNKGNFPGRFSGRQFSNSRSEMNVSTLELGDSALYLCASSLFSVVDEQYFGPGTRLTVT.

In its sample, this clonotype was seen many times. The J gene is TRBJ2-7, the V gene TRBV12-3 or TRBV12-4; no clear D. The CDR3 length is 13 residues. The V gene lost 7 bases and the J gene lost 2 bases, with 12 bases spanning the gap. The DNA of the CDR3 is TGTGCCAGCACTATAACTAACACCTACGAGCAGTACTTC. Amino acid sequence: CASTITNTYEQYF.

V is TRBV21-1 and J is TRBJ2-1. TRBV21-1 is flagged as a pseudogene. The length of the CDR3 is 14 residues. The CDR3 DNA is TGTGCCAGCAACAAGAACCAACCTAGCGATGAGCAGTTCTTC. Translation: CASNKNQPSDEQFF.

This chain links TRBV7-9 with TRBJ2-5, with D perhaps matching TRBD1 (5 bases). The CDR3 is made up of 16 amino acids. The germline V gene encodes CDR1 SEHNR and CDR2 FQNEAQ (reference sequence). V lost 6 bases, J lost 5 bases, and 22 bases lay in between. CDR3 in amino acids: CASSRTAGKIRETQYF. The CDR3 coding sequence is TGTGCCAGCAGTCGGACGGCAGGGAAGATCCGGGAGACCCAGTACTTC.

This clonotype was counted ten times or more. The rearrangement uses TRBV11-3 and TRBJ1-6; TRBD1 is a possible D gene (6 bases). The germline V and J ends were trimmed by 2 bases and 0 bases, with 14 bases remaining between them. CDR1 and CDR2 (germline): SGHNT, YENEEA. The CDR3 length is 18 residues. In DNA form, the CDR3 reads TGTGCCAGCAGCTTAAACTCGGGGGCCTACTCCTATAATTCACCCCTCCACTTT. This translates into CASSLNSGAYSYNSPLHF.

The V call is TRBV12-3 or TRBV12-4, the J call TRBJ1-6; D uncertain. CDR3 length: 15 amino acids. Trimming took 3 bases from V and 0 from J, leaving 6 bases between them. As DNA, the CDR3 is TGTGCCAGCAGTTTGGGGTTCTCCTATAATTCACCCCTCCACTTT. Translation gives CASSLGFSYNSPLHF.

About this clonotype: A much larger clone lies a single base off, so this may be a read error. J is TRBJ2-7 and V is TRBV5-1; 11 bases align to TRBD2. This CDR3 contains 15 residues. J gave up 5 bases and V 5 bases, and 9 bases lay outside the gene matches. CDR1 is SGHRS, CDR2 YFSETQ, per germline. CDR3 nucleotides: TGCGCCAGCAGTCGACTAGCGGGATTGTGGAACGAGCAGTACTTC. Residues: CASSRLAGLWNEQYF. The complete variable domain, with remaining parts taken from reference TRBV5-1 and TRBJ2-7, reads KAGVTQTPRYLIKTRGQQVTLSCSPISGHRSVSWYQQTPGQGLQFLFEYFSETQRNKGNFPGRFSGRQFSNSRSEMNVSTLELGDSALYLCASSRLAGLWNEQYFGPGTRLTVT.

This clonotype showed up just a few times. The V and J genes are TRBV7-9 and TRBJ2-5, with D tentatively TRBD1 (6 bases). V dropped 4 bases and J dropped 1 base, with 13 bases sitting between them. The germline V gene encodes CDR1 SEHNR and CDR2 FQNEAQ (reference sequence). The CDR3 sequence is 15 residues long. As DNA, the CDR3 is TGTGCCAGCAGCTGGCATGGGACAATCCAAGAGACCCAGTACTTC. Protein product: CASSWHGTIQETQYF. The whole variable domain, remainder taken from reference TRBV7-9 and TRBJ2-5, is DTGVSQNPRHKITKRGQNVTFRCDPISEHNRLYWYRQTLGQGPEFLTYFQNEAQLEKSRLLSDRFSAERPKGSFSTLEIQRTEQGDSAMYLCASSWHGTIQETQYFGPGTRLLVL.

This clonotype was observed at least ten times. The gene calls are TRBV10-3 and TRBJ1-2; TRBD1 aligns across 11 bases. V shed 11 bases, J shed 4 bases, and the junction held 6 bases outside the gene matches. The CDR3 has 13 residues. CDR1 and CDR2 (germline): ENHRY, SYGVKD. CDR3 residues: CAGQGARGYGYTF. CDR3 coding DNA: TGTGCCGGACAGGGGGCGCGGGGCTATGGCTACACCTTC.

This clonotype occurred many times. In nucleotides, the CDR3 is TGCAGTGCTAGAGATGCGGGAATCGAGACCCAGTACTTC. Protein sequence: CSARDAGIETQYF. The rearrangement uses TRBV20-1 and TRBJ2-5; the D gene is possibly TRBD2 (6 bases). The CDR3 consists of 13 residues. The V gene's germline CDR1 is DFQATT and CDR2 SNEGSKA (reference sequence). Trimming cost V 0 bases and J 5 bases, with 10 bases left between them.

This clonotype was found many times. The CDR3 nucleotides read TGCAGTGCTAGAGGATCAGGGATCTACGAGCAGTACTTC. Translation gives CSARGSGIYEQYF. The chain couples TRBV20-1 to TRBJ2-7, with TRBD1 as a possible D gene (5 bases). V gave up 1 base and J gave up 3 bases, with 10 bases separating them. The germline V gene encodes CDR1 DFQATT and CDR2 SNEGSKA (reference sequence). This CDR3 contains 13 residues.